Detailed here is one T cell receptor (beta chain). No cognate antigen has been identified for it. Base qualities are not recorded, but no much larger clone differs from it by a single base. The sample comes from a study of control samples from healthy donors and cancer patients (dated by TCRdb to 2020 to 2022). As encoded in the germline V gene, CDR1 is MDHEN while CDR2 is SYDVKM. Ends trimmed: V by 5 bases, J by 5 bases; bases unmatched to a gene: 12. From its cysteine to its phenylalanine, the CDR3 spans 16 amino acids. The only DNA kept is the CDR3, 48 bases in frame from the first base. Receptors were amplified or captured by the immunoSEQ multiplex PCR assay. TCRdb re-hosts the immuneACCESS table, in-frame sequences only. Its copies lack some clones; in the studies checked, an unresolved V gene accounts for under half of them, and the cause for the rest is not known. This sample lists around 130,000 clones; over 75% were detected once. The ten largest clonotypes hold about 3.4% of the sample.

This chain is built from TRBV28 and TRBJ2-3, and 8 junctional nucleotides match TRBD2. The clonotype comes from a middle-aged man in good health. The sample consisted of blood. For the CDR3, the sequence is CASSALLAARGDTQYF. The base sequence is TGTGCCAGCAGTGCGCTACTAGCGGCCCGGGGAGATACGCAGTATTTT.